These 12 T cell receptor beta chains originate from one sample sequenced in a study of blood T cell repertoires in COVID-19. Assay used: immunoSEQ multiplex PCR; TCRdb lists only in-frame clones, some missing. Here the sample spans 150,000 to 200,000 clones, over 75% being singletons. The sample was PBMCs or T cells enriched from blood (not recorded which). The receptor set was obtained from a man aged 40-55 years who had recovered from COVID-19.

The rearrangement joins TRBV3-1 (or the pseudogene TRBV3-2) to TRBJ1-1; D call uncertain. This CDR3 comprises 15 residues. Germline CDR1 LGHDT, CDR2 YNNKEL (reference sequence). V lost 1 base and J lost 1, with 10 bases in between. This chain's CDR3 is CASSQVGLKNTEAFF. CDR3 nucleotides: TGTGCCAGCAGCCAAGTAGGACTCAAGAACACTGAAGCTTTCTTT.

This clone came up a few times. The chain uses TRBV6-6 and TRBJ2-1; TRBD2 might be the D (6 bases). Trimming removed 6 bases at V and 5 bases at J, with 11 bases between. This CDR3 contains 13 residues. Germline CDR1 MNHNY, CDR2 SVGAGI (reference sequence). CDR3 region: CASRDRRDNEQFF. The CDR3 DNA reads as TGTGCCAGCAGGGACCGGAGGGACAATGAGCAGTTCTTC.

The V gene is TRBV5-5, the J gene TRBJ2-5; weak D call: TRBD2 (6 bases). From germline, CDR1 is SGHKS and CDR2 YYEKEE (reference sequence). Trimming left V 1 base short and J 0 bases short, with 10 bases between. The CDR3 extends over 15 amino acids. CDR3 amino acids: CASSLLGTHQETQYF. CDR3 bases: TGTGCCAGCAGCTTGCTTGGGACTCACCAAGAGACCCAGTACTTC. The full variable domain, rest sourced from reference TRBV5-5 and TRBJ2-5, is DAGVTQSPTHLIKTRGQQVTLRCSPISGHKSVSWYQQVLGQGPQFIFQYYEKEERGRGNFPDRFSARQFPNYSSELNVNALLLGDSALYLCASSLLGTHQETQYFGPGTRLLVL.

This clone occurred once. V usage is TRBV23-1 and J usage is TRBJ1-5; no clear D. TRBV23-1 is classed as an ORF, of uncertain function. The CDR3 totals 13 residues. V was pared by 2 bases and J by 4 bases, with 6 bases between. CDR3 bases: TGCGCCAGCAGTCAAAAACAGAATCAGCCCCAGCATTTT. Amino acids: CASSQKQNQPQHF.

This chain uses TRBV5-4 with TRBJ2-2; 13 bases are a match to TRBD2. This CDR3 contains 16 residues. Losses at the gene ends were 5 bases for V and 7 bases for J; bases not matched to a gene: 8. Germline lookup yields CDR1 SGHNT and CDR2 YYREEE (reference sequence). The CDR3 DNA follows: TGTGCCAGCAGGCCGACTAGCGGGGGGCCCGACGGGGAGCTGTTTTTT. Encoded protein: CASRPTSGGPDGELFF.

The chain links TRBV3-1 (or the pseudogene TRBV3-2) to TRBJ1-2, with a possible D match to TRBD1 (5 bases). Trimming took 0 bases from V and 7 from J, leaving 18 bases between them. The CDR3 has 16 residues. CDR1 and CDR2 (germline): LGHDT, YNNKEL (reference sequence). CDR3 sequence reads: CASSQDMGSRASGYTF. CDR3 nucleotides: TGTGCCAGCAGCCAAGATATGGGGTCCAGGGCTAGTGGCTACACCTTC.

This rearrangement joins TRBV10-3 to TRBJ2-3; 8 positions agree with TRBD1. In germline, CDR1 is ENHRY, CDR2 SYGVKD. J was trimmed by 5 bases and V by 6 bases; bases with no gene match: 13. This CDR3 region has 16 residues. DNA for the CDR3: TGTGCCATCAGGGCCGGACAGGGAGGTTCGAGAGATACGCAGTATTTT. This codes for CAIRAGQGGSRDTQYF.

The rearrangement links TRBV18 to TRBJ2-2; D not certain. This CDR3 has 13 residues. V lost 5 bases to trimming and J lost 7 bases, with 11 bases between them. CDR1 and CDR2 (germline): KGHSH, LQKENI. The CDR3 is CASSTSGLGELFF. The CDR3 DNA reads as TGTGCCAGCTCAACCAGTGGGCTCGGGGAGCTGTTTTTT.

This sequence joins TRBV2 and TRBJ2-3, with D possibly TRBD2 on 5 matching bases. Germline V gene sequence: CDR1 SNHLY, CDR2 FYNNEI. This CDR3 has 14 residues. V lost 6 bases to trimming and J lost 5 bases, with 15 bases between them. CDR3 amino acids: CASSPLLAGDTQYF. CDR3 nucleotides: TGTGCCAGCAGCCCGCTCCTAGCAGGAGATACGCAGTATTTT.

DNA of the CDR3: TGTGCCAGCAGCTTGGTCCGGACAGGAGGCTACACCTTC. Its translation is CASSLVRTGGYTF. V and J are TRBV5-8 and TRBJ1-2; 7 bases are shared with TRBD1. The CDR3 sequence is 13 residues long. Germline CDR1 reads SGHTS; CDR2 reads YDEGEE. J lost 8 bases, V lost 0 bases, and 4 bases had no gene match.

The chain employs TRBV27 and TRBJ2-7; weak D call: TRBD1 (6 bases). CDR3 length: 16 amino acids. Trimming removed 4 bases at V and 4 bases at J, with 20 bases between. Looked up from germline, CDR1 is MNHEY and CDR2 is SMNVEV (reference sequence). DNA for the CDR3: TGTGCCAGCAGTTCGGACAGCAATCTCCGTGGTTACGAGCAGTACTTC. Its protein is CASSSDSNLRGYEQYF.

V gene TRBV5-6 combines with J gene TRBJ1-5; D ambiguous. This CDR3 has 15 amino acids. Germline CDR1 SGHDT, CDR2 YYEEEE. V shed 0 bases and J shed 3 bases, with 10 bases lying between them. This CDR3 reads CASSLAGRNNQPQHF. DNA of the CDR3: TGTGCCAGCAGCTTGGCTGGCAGGAACAATCAGCCCCAGCATTTT. The full variable domain, rest sourced from reference TRBV5-6 and TRBJ1-5, is DAGVTQSPTHLIKTRGQQVTLRCSPKSGHDTVSWYQQALGQGPQFIFQYYEEEERQRGNFPDRFSGHQFPNYSSELNVNALLLGDSALYLCASSLAGRNNQPQHFGDGTRLSIL.